Listed below are T cell receptor beta chains from one sample, sequenced in a study. TCRdb re-analysed the 5' RACE reads in MiXCR, keeping a single row per CDR3 protein. The table includes about 42,000 distinct CDR3 sequences, about 20% detected once. Sequencing used Tregs sorted from blood. The origin of the receptors is a female donor with breast cancer. The CDR3 runs from the conserved cysteine through the conserved F or W. D genes are given only for firm matches. Size is stated for part of the rows, as once, few or many counts, or as a class when the clone is expanded.

V gene: TRBV4-1
D gene: NA
clone size: NA
J gene: TRBJ1-2
CDR3 DNA: TGCACCAGCAGTCCCCCCGGACGCCGCGGCACCTTC
CDR3 protein: CTSSPPGRRGTF

V gene: TRBV6-5
D gene: NA
clone size: NA
J gene: TRBJ1-1
CDR3 DNA: TGTGCCAGCATCGGGGGGTCTGGCACTGAAGCTTTCTTT
CDR3 protein: CASIGGSGTEAFF

V gene: TRBV5-1
D gene: NA
clone size: many
J gene: TRBJ1-5
CDR3 DNA: TGCGCCAGCAGCCGGGGTCCGGGAGGCAATCAGCCCCAGCATTTT
CDR3 protein: CASSRGPGGNQPQHF

V gene: TRBV7-7
D gene: NA
clone size: few
J gene: TRBJ2-5
CDR3 DNA: TGTGCTAGCAGCCCGGGAGACGGAGTACGAGAGACCCAGTACTTC
CDR3 protein: CASSPGDGVRETQYF

V gene: TRBV7-3
D gene: NA
clone size: many
J gene: TRBJ2-2
CDR3 DNA: TGTGCCAGCAGCCCCCGGACTACCACCGGGGAGCTGTTTTTT
CDR3 protein: CASSPRTTTGELFF

V gene: TRBV20-1
D gene: NA
clone size: NA
J gene: TRBJ1-5
CDR3 DNA: TGCAGTGCTAACGCGGCCGCGAATCAGCCCCAGCATTTT
CDR3 protein: CSANAAANQPQHF

V gene: TRBV6-5
D gene: TRBD1
clone size: NA
J gene: TRBJ1-1
CDR3 DNA: TGTGCCAGCAATACAGGGGGCATGAACACTGAAGCTCTCTTT
CDR3 protein: CASNTGGMNTEALF

V gene: TRBV9
D gene: NA
clone size: NA
J gene: TRBJ2-7
CDR3 DNA: TGTGCCAGCAGCTCCGCGGGTGGCCAATACGAGCAGTACTTC
CDR3 protein: CASSSAGGQYEQYF

V gene: TRBV29-1
D gene: NA
clone size: many
J gene: TRBJ1-2
CDR3 DNA: TGCAGCGGAAAGAACAGGGATTATGGCTACACCTTC
CDR3 protein: CSGKNRDYGYTF

V gene: TRBV11-2
D gene: NA
clone size: NA
J gene: TRBJ1-1
CDR3 DNA: TGTGCCAGCAGCCTTTACAGCTCTTACACTGAAGCTTTCTTT
CDR3 protein: CASSLYSSYTEAFF

V gene: TRBV9
D gene: NA
clone size: NA
J gene: TRBJ1-5
CDR3 DNA: TGTGCCAGCAACGTAGGTGGGACAAGCAATCAGCCCCAGCATTTT
CDR3 protein: CASNVGGTSNQPQHF

V gene: TRBV9
D gene: NA
clone size: NA
J gene: TRBJ2-2
CDR3 DNA: TGTGCCAGCAGCGTAGTTGTGGAGGCTAGGGAGCTGTTTTTT
CDR3 protein: CASSVVVEARELFF

V gene: TRBV7-9
D gene: NA
clone size: NA
J gene: TRBJ2-1
CDR3 DNA: TGTGCCAGCAGCCGAGTGGGCGGCCTGGGGGCCTACAATGAGCAGTTCTTC
CDR3 protein: CASSRVGGLGAYNEQFF

V gene: TRBV20-1
D gene: NA
clone size: NA
J gene: TRBJ2-3
CDR3 DNA: TGCAGTGCTTCTACCCTCGCTGGACAAAGCACAGATACGCAGTATTTT
CDR3 protein: CSASTLAGQSTDTQYF

V gene: TRBV5-1
D gene: TRBD1
clone size: NA
J gene: TRBJ2-7
CDR3 DNA: TGCGCCAGCAGCTTACAGGGGGCGACCGAGCAGTACTTC
CDR3 protein: CASSLQGATEQYF

V gene: TRBV5-1
D gene: NA
clone size: few
J gene: TRBJ2-5
CDR3 DNA: TGCGCCAGCCGAACCGGGAGCCAAGAGACCCAGTACTTC
CDR3 protein: CASRTGSQETQYF

V gene: TRBV6-5
D gene: NA
clone size: many
J gene: TRBJ1-1
CDR3 DNA: TGTGCCAGCAGACGGGACACCTGGAACACTGAAGCTTTCTTT
CDR3 protein: CASRRDTWNTEAFF

V gene: TRBV28
D gene: TRBD1
clone size: NA
J gene: TRBJ1-1
CDR3 DNA: TGTGCCAGCAGCTCCGGGACAGGGGGCGGCACTGAAGCTTTCTTT
CDR3 protein: CASSSGTGGGTEAFF

V gene: TRBV20-1
D gene: TRBD2
clone size: many
J gene: TRBJ2-3
CDR3 DNA: TGCAGTGCGCAACTAGCGGGATCTACGCAGTATTTT
CDR3 protein: CSAQLAGSTQYF

V gene: TRBV27
D gene: NA
clone size: few
J gene: TRBJ1-1
CDR3 DNA: TGTGCCAGCAGTTCCCTCGGGGGCGGGTTCGGCACTGAAGCTTTCTTT
CDR3 protein: CASSSLGGGFGTEAFF

V gene: TRBV28
D gene: TRBD1
clone size: NA
J gene: TRBJ1-1
CDR3 DNA: TGTGCCAGCAGTTCGTCCGGGACAGGCAACACTGAAGCTTTCTTT
CDR3 protein: CASSSSGTGNTEAFF

V gene: TRBV7-9
D gene: NA
clone size: NA
J gene: TRBJ1-1
CDR3 DNA: TGTGCCAGCAGCAAGGGGTCCGATGGGGATAAAGCTTTCTTT
CDR3 protein: CASSKGSDGDKAFF

V gene: TRBV4-1
D gene: NA
clone size: many
J gene: TRBJ1-4
CDR3 DNA: TGCGCCAGCAGCCCGGCCAGGCAGGGAATTGAAAAACTGTTTTTT
CDR3 protein: CASSPARQGIEKLFF

V gene: TRBV7-8
D gene: TRBD1
clone size: many
J gene: TRBJ2-3
CDR3 DNA: TGTGCCAGCAGCTTCTATCTGGACAGGGGGCTAACAGATACGCAGTATTTT
CDR3 protein: CASSFYLDRGLTDTQYF